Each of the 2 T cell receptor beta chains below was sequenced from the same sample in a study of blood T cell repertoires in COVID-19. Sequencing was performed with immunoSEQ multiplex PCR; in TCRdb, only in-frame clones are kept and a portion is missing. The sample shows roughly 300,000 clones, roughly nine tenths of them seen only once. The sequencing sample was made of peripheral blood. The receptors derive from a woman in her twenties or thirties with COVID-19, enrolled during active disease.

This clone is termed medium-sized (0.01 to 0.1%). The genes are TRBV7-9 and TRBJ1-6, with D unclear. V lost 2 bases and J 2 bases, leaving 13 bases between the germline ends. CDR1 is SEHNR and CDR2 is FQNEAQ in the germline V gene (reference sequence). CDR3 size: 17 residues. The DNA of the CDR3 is TGTGCCAGCAGCTTAAATTCGGGTAGAACCTATAATTCACCCCTCCACTTT. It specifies CASSLNSGRTYNSPLHF.

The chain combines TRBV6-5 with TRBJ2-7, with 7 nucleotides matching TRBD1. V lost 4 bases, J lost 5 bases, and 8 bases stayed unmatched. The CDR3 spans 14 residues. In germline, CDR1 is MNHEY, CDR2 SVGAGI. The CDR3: CASSLQGPPNEQYF. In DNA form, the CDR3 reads TGTGCCAGCAGTTTACAGGGGCCCCCGAACGAGCAGTACTTC.